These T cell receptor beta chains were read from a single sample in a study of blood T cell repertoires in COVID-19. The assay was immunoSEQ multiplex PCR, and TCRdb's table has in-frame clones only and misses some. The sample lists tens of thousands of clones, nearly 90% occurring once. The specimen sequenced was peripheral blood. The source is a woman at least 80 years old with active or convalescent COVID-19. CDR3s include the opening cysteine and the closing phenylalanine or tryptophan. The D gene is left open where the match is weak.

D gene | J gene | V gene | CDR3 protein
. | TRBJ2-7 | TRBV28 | CASLRGYEQYF
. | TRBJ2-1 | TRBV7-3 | CASSLTGLPREQFF
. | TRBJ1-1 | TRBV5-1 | CASSLQGLGAFF
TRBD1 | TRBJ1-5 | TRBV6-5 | CASSPDRGSNQPQHF
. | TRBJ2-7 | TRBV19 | CASRGRDYEQYF
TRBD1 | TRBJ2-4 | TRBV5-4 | CASSLQGVDDIQYF
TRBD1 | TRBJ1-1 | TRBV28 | CASSSPGQGGPLDTEAFF
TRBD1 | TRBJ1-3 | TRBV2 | CASRQGAISGNTIYF
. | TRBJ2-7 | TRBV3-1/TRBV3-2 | CASSQGGFGEQYF
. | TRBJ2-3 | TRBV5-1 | CASSSNTRGAVADTQYF
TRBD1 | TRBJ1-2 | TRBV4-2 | CASSLPGQGHYGYTF
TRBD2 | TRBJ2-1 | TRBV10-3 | CAIRGQGLAGDNEQFF
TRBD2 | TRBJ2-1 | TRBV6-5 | CASSSSRLAVDNEQFF
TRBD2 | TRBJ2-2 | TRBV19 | CASRLRTGRVTGELFF
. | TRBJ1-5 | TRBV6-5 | CASDQPRDSNQPQHF
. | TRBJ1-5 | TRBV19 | CASGKGQANSNQPQHF
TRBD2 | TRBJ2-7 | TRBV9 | CASSVAPGGSSYEQYF
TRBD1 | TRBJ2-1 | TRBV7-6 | CASSPDRGREQFF
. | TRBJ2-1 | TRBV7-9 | CASSSRTTSYNEQFF
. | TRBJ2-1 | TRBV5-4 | CASSLTRPNEQFF
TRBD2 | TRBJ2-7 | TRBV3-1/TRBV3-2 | CASSQASGIGYEQYF
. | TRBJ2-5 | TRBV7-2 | CASSLGVSMGETQYF
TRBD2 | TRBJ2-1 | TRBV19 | CAATPASGSPPLYNEQFF
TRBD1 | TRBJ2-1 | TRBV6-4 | CASSKTGTGGAGRNEQFF
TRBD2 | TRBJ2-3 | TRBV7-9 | CASSLSGTTDTQYF
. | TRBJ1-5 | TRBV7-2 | CASSLGGGQPQHF
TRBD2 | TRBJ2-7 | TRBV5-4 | CASSSPGGSYEQYF
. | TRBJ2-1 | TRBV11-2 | CASSFRPGAYNEQFF
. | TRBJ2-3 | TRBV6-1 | CASSESRDTQYF
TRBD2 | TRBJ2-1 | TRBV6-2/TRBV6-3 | CASSYPPGLANLRNEQFF
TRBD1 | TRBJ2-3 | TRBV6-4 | CASSPQGATSTDTQYF
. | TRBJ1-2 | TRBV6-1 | CATLRGAVSNYGYTF
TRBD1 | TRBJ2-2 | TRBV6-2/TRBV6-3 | CASSLRTGITGELFF
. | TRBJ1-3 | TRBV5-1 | CASSLGGANTIYF
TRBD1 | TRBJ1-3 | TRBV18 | CASSRRDRAGNTIYF
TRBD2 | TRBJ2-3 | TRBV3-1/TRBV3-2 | CASSPRTSLSSTDTQYF
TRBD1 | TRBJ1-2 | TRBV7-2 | CASSSNRGIGYTF
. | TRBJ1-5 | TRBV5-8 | CASSFPQGHFNQPQHF
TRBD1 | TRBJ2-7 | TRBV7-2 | CASSLSPGTGIKQYF
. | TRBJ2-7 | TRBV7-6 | CASSNGYEQYF
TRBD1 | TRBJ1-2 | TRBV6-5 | CASSRDRGLGYTF
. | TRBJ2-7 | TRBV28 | CASSPRSGTVFYEQYF
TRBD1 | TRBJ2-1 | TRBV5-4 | CASGEQGALNNEQFF
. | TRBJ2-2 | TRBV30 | CAWRSRNTGELFF
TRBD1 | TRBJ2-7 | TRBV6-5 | CASSYSGQVTYEQYF
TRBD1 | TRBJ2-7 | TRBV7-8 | CASSLLRGPLVDEQYF
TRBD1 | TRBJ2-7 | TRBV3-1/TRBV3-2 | CASSIEQGARQYF
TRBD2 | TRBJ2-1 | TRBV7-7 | CASSPQGLAGNNEQFF
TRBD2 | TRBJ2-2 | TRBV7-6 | CASSLLAGTNTGELFF
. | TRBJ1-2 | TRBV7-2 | CASSPWTDPYGYTF
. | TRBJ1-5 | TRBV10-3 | CAISEQGTDQPQHF
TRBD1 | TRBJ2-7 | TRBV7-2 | CASSLQPGTGAGEQYF
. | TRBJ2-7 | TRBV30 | CAWTGSGQGRNEQYF
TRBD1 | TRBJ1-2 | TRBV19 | CASSARQGDGYTF
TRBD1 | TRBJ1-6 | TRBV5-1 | CASTTTRQGISPLHF